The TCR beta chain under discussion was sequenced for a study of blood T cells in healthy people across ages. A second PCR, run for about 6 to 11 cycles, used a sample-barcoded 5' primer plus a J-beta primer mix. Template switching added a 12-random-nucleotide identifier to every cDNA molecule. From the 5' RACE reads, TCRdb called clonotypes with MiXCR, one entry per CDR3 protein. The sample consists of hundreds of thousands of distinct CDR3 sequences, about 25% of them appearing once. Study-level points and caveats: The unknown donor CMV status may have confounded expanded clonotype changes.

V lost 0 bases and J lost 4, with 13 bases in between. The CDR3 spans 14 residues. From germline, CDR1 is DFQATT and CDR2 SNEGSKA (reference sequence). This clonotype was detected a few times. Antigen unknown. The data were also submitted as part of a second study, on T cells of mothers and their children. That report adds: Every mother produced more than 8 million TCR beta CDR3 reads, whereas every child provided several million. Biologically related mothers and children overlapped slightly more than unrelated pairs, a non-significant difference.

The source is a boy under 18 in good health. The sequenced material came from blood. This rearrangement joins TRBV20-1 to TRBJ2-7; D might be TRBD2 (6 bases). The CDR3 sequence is CSARDPRERYEQYF. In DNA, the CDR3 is TGCAGTGCTAGAGATCCCCGGGAGCGGTACGAGCAGTACTTC.